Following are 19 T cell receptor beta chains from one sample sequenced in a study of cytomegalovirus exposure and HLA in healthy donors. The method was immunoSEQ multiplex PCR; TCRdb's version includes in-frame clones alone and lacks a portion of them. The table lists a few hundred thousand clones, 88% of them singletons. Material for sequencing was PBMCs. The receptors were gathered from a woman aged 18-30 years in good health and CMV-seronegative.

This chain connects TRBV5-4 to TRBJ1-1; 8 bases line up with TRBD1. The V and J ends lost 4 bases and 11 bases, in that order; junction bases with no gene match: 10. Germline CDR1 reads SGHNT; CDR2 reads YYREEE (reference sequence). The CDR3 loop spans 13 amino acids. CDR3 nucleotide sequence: TGTGCCAGCAGCGTATCAGGGGGCGGCGGGGCTTTCTTT. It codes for CASSVSGGGGAFF. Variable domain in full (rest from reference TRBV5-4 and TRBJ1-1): ETGVTQSPTHLIKTRGQQVTLRCSSQSGHNTVSWYQQALGQGPQFIFQYYREEENGRGNFPPRFSGLQFPNYSSELNVNALELDDSALYLCASSVSGGGGAFFGQGTRLTVV.

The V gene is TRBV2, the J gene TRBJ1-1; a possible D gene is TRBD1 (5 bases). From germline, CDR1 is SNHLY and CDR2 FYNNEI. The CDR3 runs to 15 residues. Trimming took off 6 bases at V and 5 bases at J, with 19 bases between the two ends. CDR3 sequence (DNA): TGTGCCAGCAGGCCAAGGGGAGGGGCTGGGACTGAAGCTTTCTTT. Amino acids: CASRPRGGAGTEAFF.

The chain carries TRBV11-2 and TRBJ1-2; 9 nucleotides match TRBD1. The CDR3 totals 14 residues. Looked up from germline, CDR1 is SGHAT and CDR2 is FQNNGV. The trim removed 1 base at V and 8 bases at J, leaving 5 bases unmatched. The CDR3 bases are TGTGCCAGCAGCTTAGGGGGGACAGGGAAAGGCTACACCTTC. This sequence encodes CASSLGGTGKGYTF.

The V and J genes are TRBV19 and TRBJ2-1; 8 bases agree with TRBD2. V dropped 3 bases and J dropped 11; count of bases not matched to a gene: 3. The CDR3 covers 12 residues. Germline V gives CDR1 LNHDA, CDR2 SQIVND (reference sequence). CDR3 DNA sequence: TGTGCCAGTAGTATTGTAGCGGGAAAGCAGTTCTTC. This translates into CASSIVAGKQFF.

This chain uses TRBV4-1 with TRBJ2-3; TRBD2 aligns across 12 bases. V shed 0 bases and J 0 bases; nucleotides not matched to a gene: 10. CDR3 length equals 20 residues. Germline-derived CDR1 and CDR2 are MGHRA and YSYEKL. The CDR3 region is CASSQDSRLAGARSTDTQYF. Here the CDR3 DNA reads TGCGCCAGCAGCCAAGACTCTCGACTAGCGGGAGCCCGAAGCACAGATACGCAGTATTTT.

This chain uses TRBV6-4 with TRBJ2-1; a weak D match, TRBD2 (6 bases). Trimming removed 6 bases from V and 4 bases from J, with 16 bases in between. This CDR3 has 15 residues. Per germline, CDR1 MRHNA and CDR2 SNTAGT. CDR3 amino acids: CASSPLGGGYNEQFF. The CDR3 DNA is TGTGCCAGCAGCCCCTTGGGAGGCGGTTACAATGAGCAGTTCTTC.

CDR3 nucleotides: TGCGCCAGCAGCCAAGAGTCCCTTGGGGGGAATGGCTACACCTTC. Its protein is CASSQESLGGNGYTF. The V and J genes are TRBV4-1 and TRBJ1-2, with D possibly matching TRBD1 (5 bases). Per the germline V gene, CDR1 is MGHRA and CDR2 is YSYEKL. The CDR3 spans 15 residues. The V end lost 0 bases, the J end lost 6 bases, and 14 bases lay between the germline ends.

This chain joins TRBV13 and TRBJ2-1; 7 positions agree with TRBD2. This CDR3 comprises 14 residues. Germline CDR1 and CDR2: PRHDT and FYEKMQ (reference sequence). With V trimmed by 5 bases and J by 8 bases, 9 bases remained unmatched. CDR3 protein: CASSRGRRLDEQFF. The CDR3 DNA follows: TGTGCCAGCAGCCGCGGGAGAAGACTCGATGAGCAGTTCTTC.

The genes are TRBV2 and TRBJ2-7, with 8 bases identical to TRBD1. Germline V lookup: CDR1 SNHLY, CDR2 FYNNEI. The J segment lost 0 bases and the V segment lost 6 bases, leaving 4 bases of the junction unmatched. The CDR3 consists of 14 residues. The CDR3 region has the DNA TGTGCCAGCAGGCGGACAGGGCCCTCCTACGAGCAGTACTTC. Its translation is CASRRTGPSYEQYF.

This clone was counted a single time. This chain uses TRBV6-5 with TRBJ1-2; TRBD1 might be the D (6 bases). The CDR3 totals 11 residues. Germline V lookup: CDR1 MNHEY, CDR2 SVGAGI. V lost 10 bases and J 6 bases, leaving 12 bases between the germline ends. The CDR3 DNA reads TGTGCCACGGAGGACAGAAATGGCTACACCTTC. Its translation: CATEDRNGYTF.

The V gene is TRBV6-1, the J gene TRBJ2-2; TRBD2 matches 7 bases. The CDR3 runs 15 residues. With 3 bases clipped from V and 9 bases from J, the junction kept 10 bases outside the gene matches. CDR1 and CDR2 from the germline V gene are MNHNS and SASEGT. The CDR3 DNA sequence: TGTGCCAGCAGTGAGGGGGGGAACCTAGGGAGGGAGCTGTTTTTT. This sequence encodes CASSEGGNLGRELFF.

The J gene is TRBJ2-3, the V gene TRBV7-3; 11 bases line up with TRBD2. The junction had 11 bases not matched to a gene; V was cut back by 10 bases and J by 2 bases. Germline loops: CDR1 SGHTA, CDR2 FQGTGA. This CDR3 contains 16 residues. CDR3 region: CAISNGTSGHTDTQYF. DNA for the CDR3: TGTGCCATCTCGAATGGGACTAGCGGCCACACAGATACGCAGTATTTT.

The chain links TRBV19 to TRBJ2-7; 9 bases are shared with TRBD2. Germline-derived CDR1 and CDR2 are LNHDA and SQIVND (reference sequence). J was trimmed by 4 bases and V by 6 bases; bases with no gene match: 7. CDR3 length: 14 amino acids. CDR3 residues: CASSAGSGRYEQYF. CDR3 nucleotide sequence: TGTGCCAGTAGCGCCGGTAGCGGGAGATACGAGCAGTACTTC. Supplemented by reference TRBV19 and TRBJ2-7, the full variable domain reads DGGITQSPKYLFRKEGQNVTLSCEQNLNHDAMYWYRQDPGQGLRLIYYSQIVNDFQKGDIAEGYSVSREKKESFPLTVTSAQKNPTAFYLCASSAGSGRYEQYFGPGTRLTVT.

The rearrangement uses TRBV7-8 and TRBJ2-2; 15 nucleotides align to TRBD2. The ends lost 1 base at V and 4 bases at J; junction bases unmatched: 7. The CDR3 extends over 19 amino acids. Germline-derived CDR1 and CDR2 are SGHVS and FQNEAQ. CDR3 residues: CASSLGYGLAGGPTGELFF. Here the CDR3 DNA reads TGTGCCAGCAGCTTAGGTTACGGACTAGCGGGAGGGCCCACCGGGGAGCTGTTTTTT.

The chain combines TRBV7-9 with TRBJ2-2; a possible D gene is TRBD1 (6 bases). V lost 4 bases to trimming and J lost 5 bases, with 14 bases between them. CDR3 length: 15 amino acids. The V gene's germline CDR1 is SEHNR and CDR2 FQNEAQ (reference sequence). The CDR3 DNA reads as TGTGCCAGCAGCTCCTGGACAGTCGCGACCGGGGAGCTGTTTTTT. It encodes CASSSWTVATGELFF.

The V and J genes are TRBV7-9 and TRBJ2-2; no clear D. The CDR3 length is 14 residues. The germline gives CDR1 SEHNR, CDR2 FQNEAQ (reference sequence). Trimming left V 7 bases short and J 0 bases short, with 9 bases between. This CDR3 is CASNGHSNTGELFF. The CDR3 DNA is TGTGCCAGCAATGGGCACTCGAACACCGGGGAGCTGTTTTTT. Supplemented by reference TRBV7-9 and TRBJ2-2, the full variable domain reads DTGVSQNPRHKITKRGQNVTFRCDPISEHNRLYWYRQTLGQGPEFLTYFQNEAQLEKSRLLSDRFSAERPKGSFSTLEIQRTEQGDSAMYLCASNGHSNTGELFFGEGSRLTVL.

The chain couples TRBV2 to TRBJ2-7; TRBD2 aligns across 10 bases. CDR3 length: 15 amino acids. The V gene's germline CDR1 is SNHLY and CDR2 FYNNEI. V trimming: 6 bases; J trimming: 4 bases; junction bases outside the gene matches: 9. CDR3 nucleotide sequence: TGTGCCAGCAGGGTCTCTAGCGGGAGAACATACGAGCAGTACTTC. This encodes CASRVSSGRTYEQYF.

The CDR3 DNA sequence: TGCGCCAGCAGCCAAGGGGAGAGCGGGGGGAACACCGGGGAGCTGTTTTTT. It yields the protein CASSQGESGGNTGELFF. The chain links TRBV4-1 to TRBJ2-2, with 8 bases matching TRBD2. This CDR3 is 17 amino acids long. Unmatched junction bases numbered 5, after V lost 1 base and J lost 1 base. Germline V lookup: CDR1 MGHRA, CDR2 YSYEKL.

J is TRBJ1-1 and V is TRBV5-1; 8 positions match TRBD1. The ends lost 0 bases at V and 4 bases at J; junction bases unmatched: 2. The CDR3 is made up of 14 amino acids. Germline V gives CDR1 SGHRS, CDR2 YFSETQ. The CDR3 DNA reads TGCGCCAGCAGCTTGGCACAGGGGGGCACTGAAGCTTTCTTT. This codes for CASSLAQGGTEAFF.